Here is one TCR beta chain with its context. The data stem from a study of Ad26.COV2.S vaccination and SARS-CoV-2 variants. Produced via immunoSEQ multiplex PCR; TCRdb's table is partial and in-frame only. The table lists 440,000 or so clones, 90% of them singletons. Treatment here: some 19 received Ad26.COV2.S at low or high dose, single or two shots; about 5 received placebo; per-sample allocation not given. After the first vaccine or placebo injection, samples were drawn on day 63. The V segment lost 3 bases and the J segment 3 bases; nucleotides outside the gene matches: 4. CDR1 and CDR2 (germline): SNHLY, FYNNEI. This CDR3 region has 15 residues.

Sequencing was performed on peripheral blood, taken in a trial of Ad26.COV2.S vaccine versus placebo. This TCR was recovered from a person between 18 and 60 years old who received the Ad26.COV2.S COVID-19 vaccine or a placebo. The V call is TRBV2, the J call TRBJ2-3, with TRBD2 matching over 9 bases. The CDR3 here is CASSDSGRLTDTQYF. The CDR3 DNA is TGTGCCAGCAGTGACAGCGGGAGGTTAACAGATACGCAGTATTTT.